The 9 T cell receptor beta chains below all came from one sample that was sequenced in a study of cytomegalovirus exposure and HLA in healthy donors. The PCR contained 60 Vbeta and 13 Jbeta primers. Clones were read by immunoSEQ multiplex PCR, and TCRdb kept only the in-frame ones, dropping some. Of 200,000 or so clones in the sample, over 75% are singletons; the top ten hold roughly 6%. The sample taken for sequencing was PBMCs. These receptors were taken from a man in his forties in good health and CMV-seropositive.

V gene TRBV19 combines with J gene TRBJ2-5, with D possibly TRBD2 on 6 matching bases. The DNA end is a closer match to TRBJ2-7, so the J assignment may be wrong. The CDR3 has 13 amino acids. Germline values: CDR1 LNHDA, CDR2 SQIVND (reference sequence). The CDR3 coding sequence is TGTGCCAGTAGTCTACTCCGGAGGGGCGAGCAGTACTTC. Amino acid sequence: CASSLLRRGEQYF.

V usage is TRBV10-3 and J usage is TRBJ2-2, with D possibly matching TRBD1 (5 bases). CDR3 size: 16 residues. V gave up 0 bases and J gave up 5 bases, with 13 bases separating them. Germline V CDR1 and CDR2: ENHRY, SYGVKD. The CDR3 sequence is CAISESGGHKTGELFF. For the CDR3, the DNA is TGTGCCATCAGTGAGTCGGGCGGACATAAAACCGGGGAGCTGTTTTTT.

V usage is TRBV9 and J usage is TRBJ1-1; 9 bases align to TRBD1. The CDR3 runs 11 residues. Unmatched junction bases numbered 2, after V lost 4 bases and J lost 10 bases. The germline gives CDR1 SGDLS, CDR2 YYNGEE. Here the CDR3 reads CASSSGQGAFF. The CDR3 region has the DNA TGTGCCAGCAGCTCGGGACAGGGAGCTTTCTTT.

This clone was observed once. The chain joins TRBV7-9 to TRBJ1-1, with 7 bases identical to TRBD1. CDR1 is SEHNR and CDR2 is FQNEAQ in the germline V gene (reference sequence). The CDR3 is 16 residues long. Trimming cost V 5 bases and J 3 bases; bases outside gene matches: 12. The CDR3 spells CASSREGARGDTEAFF. The CDR3, as DNA: TGTGCCAGCAGCCGAGAGGGGGCGCGAGGGGACACTGAAGCTTTCTTT.

V usage is TRBV2 and J usage is TRBJ2-7; 9 nucleotides match TRBD2. Germline V lookup: CDR1 SNHLY, CDR2 FYNNEI. The J segment lost 2 bases and the V segment lost 7 bases, leaving 9 bases of the junction unmatched. The length of the CDR3 is 15 residues. This chain's CDR3 is CASIKGAGGTYEQYF. CDR3 DNA: TGTGCCAGCATAAAAGGAGCGGGGGGCACCTACGAGCAGTACTTC.

In its sample, this clone was seen once. The rearrangement joins TRBV13 to TRBJ2-7, with D perhaps matching TRBD2 (6 bases). V was clipped by 5 bases and J by 2 bases, with 10 bases between them. From germline, CDR1 is PRHDT and CDR2 FYEKMQ (reference sequence). This CDR3 is built from 13 residues. The CDR3 region has the DNA TGTGCCAGCAGCCCCCGGAGGGCCTACGAGCAGTACTTC. Translating it yields CASSPRRAYEQYF. The whole variable domain, filled in from reference TRBV13 and TRBJ2-7, reads AAGVIQSPRHLIKEKRETATLKCYPIPRHDTVYWYQQGPGQDPQFLISFYEKMQSDKGSIPDRFSAQQFSDYHSELNMSSLELGDSALYFCASSPRRAYEQYFGPGTRLTVT.

The chain recombines TRBV2 with TRBJ2-3; 8 bases map to TRBD2. The CDR3 length is 18 residues. The J segment lost 8 bases and the V segment lost 2 bases, leaving 18 bases of the junction unmatched. Germline loops: CDR1 SNHLY, CDR2 FYNNEI. The CDR3 sequence: CASSEPSGGVTQRGTQYF. The CDR3 nucleotides read TGTGCCAGCAGTGAACCCAGCGGGGGCGTCACTCAACGGGGTACGCAGTATTTT.

The chain recombines TRBV5-4 with TRBJ1-6, with D possibly being TRBD1 (6 bases). CDR1 and CDR2 (germline): SGHNT, YYREEE (reference sequence). V lost 1 base, J lost 10 bases, and 18 bases lay in between. The CDR3 sequence is 16 residues long. The CDR3: CASSLQGFAFDSPLHF. Here the CDR3 DNA reads TGTGCCAGCAGCTTGCAGGGGTTCGCATTTGACTCACCCCTCCACTTT.

V is TRBV5-1 and J is TRBJ2-7, with a tentative D call TRBD1 (6 bases). CDR1 SGHRS and CDR2 YFSETQ come from the germline V gene. V was trimmed by 4 bases and J by 6 bases, leaving 14 bases between them. The CDR3 is made up of 13 amino acids. CDR3 in amino acids: CASSDNTGSEQYF. The CDR3 bases are TGCGCCAGCAGCGACAACACAGGGAGCGAGCAGTACTTC.